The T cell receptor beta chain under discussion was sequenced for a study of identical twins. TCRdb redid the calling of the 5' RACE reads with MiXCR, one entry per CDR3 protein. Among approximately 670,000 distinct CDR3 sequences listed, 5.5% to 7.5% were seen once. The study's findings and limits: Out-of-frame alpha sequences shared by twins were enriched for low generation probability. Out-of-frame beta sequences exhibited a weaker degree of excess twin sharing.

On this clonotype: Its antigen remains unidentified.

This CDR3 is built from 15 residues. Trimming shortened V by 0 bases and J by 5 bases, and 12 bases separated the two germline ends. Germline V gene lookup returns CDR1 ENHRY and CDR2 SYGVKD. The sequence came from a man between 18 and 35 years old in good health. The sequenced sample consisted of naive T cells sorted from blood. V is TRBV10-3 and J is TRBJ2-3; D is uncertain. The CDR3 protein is CAISESQNWGDTQYF. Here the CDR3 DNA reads TGTGCCATCAGTGAGTCCCAGAACTGGGGAGATACGCAGTATTTT.